The rows below give T cell receptor beta chains drawn from one sample of a study of blood T cell repertoires in COVID-19. Assay: immunoSEQ multiplex PCR; the TCRdb copy retains only in-frame clones and omits some. The sample includes about 260,000 clones, 80% to 90% of them seen just once. Sequencing used PBMCs or T cells enriched from blood (not recorded which). These receptors were collected from a woman in her thirties or forties who had been exposed to COVID-19. CDR3s include the opening cysteine and the closing phenylalanine or tryptophan. The D gene is left open where the match is weak. A row's size may be missing; if present it is once, few, many or a size class.

>15|once|.|TRBV4-3|TRBJ2-2
CASSQEGRNTGELFF
TGCGCCAGCAGCCAAGAGGGCCGGAACACCGGGGAGCTGTTTTTT
>11|.|TRBD1|TRBV20-1|TRBJ1-1
CSGTQGVLRYF
TGCAGCGGCACACAGGGGGTACTCCGATACTTT
>12|once|.|TRBV19|TRBJ1-5
CASSGANQPQHF
TGTGCCAGTTCAGGGGCCAATCAGCCCCAGCATTTT
>13|few|TRBD1|TRBV28|TRBJ1-2
CASSDRGLGGYTF
TGTGCCAGCAGCGACAGGGGGCTGGGTGGCTACACCTTC
>15|.|TRBD1|TRBV6-5|TRBJ1-3
CASRVDRGTGNTIYF
TGTGCCAGCAGAGTGGACAGGGGGACTGGAAACACCATATATTTT
>14|.|.|TRBV6-1|TRBJ1-2
CASSEAYGVYGYTF
TGTGCCAGCAGTGAAGCTTACGGGGTCTATGGCTACACCTTC
>14|.|.|TRBV30|TRBJ1-4
CAWMGGTDNEKLFF
TGTGCCTGGATGGGGGGGACGGATAATGAAAAACTGTTTTTT
>13|.|.|TRBV5-4|TRBJ2-2
CASSFRGSGELFF
TGTGCCAGCAGCTTTAGGGGCTCCGGGGAGCTGTTTTTT
>15|.|.|TRBV5-1|TRBJ2-3
CASSQTGAITDTQYF
TGTGCCAGCAGCCAGACAGGAGCAATCACAGATACGCAGTATTTT
>16|once|TRBD2|TRBV18|TRBJ2-3
CASSQLTSGRTDTQYF
TGTGCCAGCTCACAGTTGACTAGCGGGAGGACAGATACGCAGTATTTT
>13|.|.|TRBV18|TRBJ2-7
CASSPSQEFEQYF
TGTGCCAGCTCACCGTCACAGGAGTTCGAGCAGTACTTC
>10|.|.|TRBV29-1|TRBJ2-5
CSGGGQTQYF
TGCAGCGGGGGGGGGCAAACCCAGTACTTC